Following are 29 T cell receptor beta chains from one sample sequenced in a study of blood T cell repertoires in COVID-19. Sequenced by immunoSEQ multiplex PCR; TCRdb stores in-frame clones only, minus some. The table lists 490,000 or so clones, roughly 90% of them singletons. The sample taken for sequencing was PBMCs or T cells enriched from blood (not recorded which). Source of these receptors: a woman aged 40 to 50 who had recovered from COVID-19.

The rearrangement joins TRBV5-1 to TRBJ2-3; 8 bases align to TRBD2. Germline loops: CDR1 SGHRS, CDR2 YFSETQ. The CDR3 has 16 residues. Germline trimming cut 0 bases from V and 3 bases from J; bases unmatched to any gene: 6. The CDR3 reads CASSLAGGYGTDTQYF. The DNA for the CDR3 is TGCGCCAGCAGCTTGGCGGGGGGGTATGGGACAGATACGCAGTATTTT.

Remarks on this clone: This sample includes further DNA sequences coding for the same CDR3. The chain is built from TRBV18 and TRBJ2-7; 10 bases map to TRBD2. The ends lost 3 bases at V and 2 bases at J; junction bases unmatched: 4. CDR3 length: 15 amino acids. The germline V gene has CDR1 KGHSH and CDR2 LQKENI. CDR3 protein: CASSPGLAGAYEQYF. CDR3 sequence (DNA): TGTGCCAGCTCACCGGGGCTAGCGGGGGCCTACGAGCAGTACTTC.

The chain has TRBV19 and TRBJ1-6, with 7 positions matching TRBD1. Trimming cost V 3 bases and J 0 bases; bases outside gene matches: 5. The CDR3 loop spans 17 amino acids. CDR1 is LNHDA, CDR2 SQIVND, per germline (reference sequence). CDR3 in DNA: TGTGCCAGTAGTATTTTCTGGACAGGCTCCTATAATTCACCCCTCCACTTT. As protein: CASSIFWTGSYNSPLHF.

V usage is TRBV30 and J usage is TRBJ2-7, with TRBD2 matching 7 bases. With V trimmed by 5 bases and J by 9 bases, 28 bases remained unmatched. The CDR3 spans 18 residues. Germline CDR1 is GTSNPN and CDR2 is SVGIG (reference sequence). The DNA for the CDR3 is TGTGCCTGGGCTAGACTAGCCAATTCAAGATATTACGATTATGCGCAGTACTTC. Residues: CAWARLANSRYYDYAQYF.

The chain carries TRBV25-1 and TRBJ1-6, with D maybe TRBD1 (5 bases). From germline, CDR1 is MGHDK and CDR2 SYGVNS. V was pared by 1 base and J by 9 bases, with 13 bases between. The CDR3 covers 15 residues. The CDR3 DNA reads as TGTGCCAGCAGTGAATTGGGCAGGGTGTTTTCACCCCTCCACTTT. This sequence encodes CASSELGRVFSPLHF.

The V and J genes are TRBV7-9 and TRBJ1-1, with D uncertain. The CDR3 has 13 residues. Per the germline V gene, CDR1 is SEHNR and CDR2 is FQNEAQ (reference sequence). Trimming removed 7 bases from V and 3 bases from J, with 12 bases in between. CDR3 nucleotides: TGTGCCAGCAACAACCCTGGAGACACTGAAGCTTTCTTT. Its protein product is CASNNPGDTEAFF.

Worth noting for this clone: Distinct nucleotide sequences in the sample also encode this CDR3. V and J are TRBV18 and TRBJ2-5, with 7 bases identical to TRBD1. CDR1 and CDR2 from the germline V gene are KGHSH and LQKENI. The CDR3 loop spans 13 amino acids. The junction had 4 bases not matched to a gene; V was cut back by 5 bases and J by 4 bases. CDR3 residues: CASSSGQRETQYF. The CDR3 bases are TGTGCCAGCTCATCGGGACAGCGAGAGACCCAGTACTTC.

The chain couples TRBV14 to TRBJ2-2, with unresolved D. V lost 1 base and J 6 bases, leaving 12 bases between the germline ends. Germline loops: CDR1 SGHDN, CDR2 FVKESK. CDR3 size: 15 residues. The CDR3 region has the DNA TGTGCCAGCAGCCAAGGATTCGGGTGGTCCGGGGAGCTGTTTTTT. This translates into CASSQGFGWSGELFF.

The rearrangement links TRBV3-1 (or the pseudogene TRBV3-2) to TRBJ1-2, with D unclear. Trimming shortened V by 0 bases and J by 8 bases, and 13 bases separated the two germline ends. The CDR3 length is 14 residues. CDR1 and CDR2 from the germline V gene are LGHDT and YNNKEL (reference sequence). This chain's CDR3 is CASSQDRRTTGYTF. CDR3 nucleotides: TGTGCCAGCAGCCAAGATCGACGGACTACCGGCTACACCTTC.

This clone showed up just once. This sequence joins TRBV20-1 and TRBJ2-7, with 9 bases fitting TRBD2. The CDR3 extends over 13 amino acids. The V segment lost 3 bases and the J segment 3 bases; nucleotides outside the gene matches: 3. Germline CDR1 and CDR2: DFQATT and SNEGSKA (reference sequence). CDR3 nucleotide sequence: TGCAGTGCTAGTGGGCGGGAGGGCTACGAGCAGTACTTC. Translation: CSASGREGYEQYF.

The chain links TRBV5-5 to TRBJ2-7, with TRBD2 matching 12 bases. The V gene's germline CDR1 is SGHKS and CDR2 YYEKEE (reference sequence). V gave up 4 bases and J gave up 2 bases; unmatched junction bases: 10. The CDR3 runs to 17 residues. This CDR3 is CASSQLLAGGNPYEQYF. The CDR3 DNA reads as TGTGCCAGCAGCCAATTACTAGCGGGAGGAAATCCCTACGAGCAGTACTTC. Based on the CDR3 plus reference TRBV5-5 and TRBJ2-7, the full variable domain is DAGVTQSPTHLIKTRGQQVTLRCSPISGHKSVSWYQQVLGQGPQFIFQYYEKEERGRGNFPDRFSARQFPNYSSELNVNALLLGDSALYLCASSQLLAGGNPYEQYFGPGTRLTVT.

Many counts were recorded for this clone. CDR3 bases: TGTGCCAGTAGTCCGGACACCCGACAGATAAAGAACACTGAAGCTTTCTTT. Its translation: CASSPDTRQIKNTEAFF. The rearrangement joins TRBV19 to TRBJ1-1; tentative D call: TRBD1 (5 bases). Trimming shortened V by 5 bases and J by 1 base, and 20 bases separated the two germline ends. Germline V lookup: CDR1 LNHDA, CDR2 SQIVND (reference sequence). The CDR3 is 17 amino acids.

V usage is TRBV5-1 and J usage is TRBJ1-2; D unresolved. Trimming took off 4 bases at V and 0 bases at J, with 10 bases between the two ends. The CDR3 has 14 residues. Looked up from germline, CDR1 is SGHRS and CDR2 is YFSETQ. The CDR3 region has the DNA TGCGCCAGCAGCCCCCCCTCTGCTAACTATGGCTACACCTTC. Amino acids: CASSPPSANYGYTF. The entire variable domain, with the rest obtained from reference TRBV5-1 and TRBJ1-2, is as follows: KAGVTQTPRYLIKTRGQQVTLSCSPISGHRSVSWYQQTPGQGLQFLFEYFSETQRNKGNFPGRFSGRQFSNSRSEMNVSTLELGDSALYLCASSPPSANYGYTFGSGTRLTVV.

This chain links TRBV12-3 or TRBV12-4 with TRBJ1-2, with 7 bases identical to TRBD1. The CDR3 has 13 amino acids. V lost 8 bases and J lost 4; bases outside the gene matches: 7. CDR3 DNA sequence: TGTGCCAGCGGACAGGACCCAGTCTATGGCTACACCTTC. Protein product: CASGQDPVYGYTF.

The chain carries TRBV7-9 and TRBJ2-5, with 13 bases that match TRBD2. Germline V CDR1 and CDR2: SEHNR, FQNEAQ (reference sequence). The CDR3 covers 14 residues. The V gene end was trimmed by 8 bases and the J gene end by 1 base; junction bases not matched to a gene: 1. In nucleotides, the CDR3 is TGTGCCAGCGGGACTAGCGGGGCCCAAGAGACCCAGTACTTC. Protein sequence: CASGTSGAQETQYF.

This rearrangement joins TRBV21-1 to TRBJ1-2. TRBV21-1 is reported as a pseudogene. The CDR3 loop spans 15 amino acids. CDR3 sequence reads: CATLDKGGGGNGYTF. CDR3 bases: TGTGCCACCCTGGACAAGGGGGGCGGGGGTAATGGCTACACCTTC.

This sequence joins TRBV28 and TRBJ1-2, with D perhaps matching TRBD1 (6 bases). The ends were cut back, 7 bases at V and 5 bases at J, with 11 bases in the middle. CDR1 MDHEN and CDR2 SYDVKM come from the germline V gene. CDR3 size: 12 residues. The CDR3 sequence is CASTGQGYGYTF. The CDR3 DNA reads TGTGCCAGCACTGGGCAGGGGTATGGCTACACCTTC.

V gene TRBV5-4 combines with J gene TRBJ1-1; 9 bases agree with TRBD1. Unmatched junction bases numbered 9, after V lost 4 bases and J lost 5 bases. The length of the CDR3 is 15 residues. Germline V gives CDR1 SGHNT, CDR2 YYREEE (reference sequence). The CDR3 region is CASSTQTGGYTEAFF. The CDR3 DNA is TGTGCCAGCAGCACTCAGACAGGGGGATATACTGAAGCTTTCTTT.

The CDR3 loop reads CASSDTGTVYGYTF. CDR3 DNA sequence: TGTGCCAGCAGCGACACCGGGACAGTCTATGGCTACACCTTC. V usage is TRBV6-5 and J usage is TRBJ1-2; 7 nucleotides line up with TRBD1. Germline V CDR1 and CDR2: MNHEY, SVGAGI. V shed 6 bases and J 4 bases; nucleotides not matched to a gene: 8. There are 14 residues in the CDR3.

The chain employs TRBV6-5 and TRBJ1-2; D uncertain. This CDR3 contains 11 residues. V gave up 4 bases and J gave up 5 bases, with 5 bases separating them. In germline, CDR1 is MNHEY, CDR2 SVGAGI. The CDR3 sequence is CASSSRYGYTF. The CDR3 nucleotides read TGTGCCAGCAGTTCCCGGTATGGCTACACCTTC.

This chain links TRBV24-1 with TRBJ2-3; the match to TRBD2 covers 7 bases. V gave up 4 bases and J gave up 11 bases; unmatched junction bases: 5. The germline gives CDR1 KGHDR, CDR2 SFDVKD. The CDR3 extends over 12 amino acids. CDR3 in amino acids: CATSDRRGLQYF. CDR3 DNA: TGTGCCACCAGTGACCGGCGGGGGTTGCAGTATTTT.

The genes are TRBV27 and TRBJ2-1; weak D call: TRBD2 (6 bases). The V end lost 6 bases, the J end lost 6 bases, and 15 bases lay between the germline ends. This CDR3 has 14 amino acids. CDR1 is MNHEY, CDR2 SMNVEV, per germline (reference sequence). CDR3 region: CASRGDGRFNEQFF. CDR3 bases: TGTGCCAGCAGGGGGGACGGGAGATTCAATGAGCAGTTCTTC.

The rearrangement uses TRBV19 and TRBJ1-5, with no clear D. Germline V lookup: CDR1 LNHDA, CDR2 SQIVND (reference sequence). V was cut by 5 bases and J by 3 bases, with 14 bases left in between. The CDR3 extends over 15 amino acids. CDR3 nucleotide sequence: TGTGCCAGTAGTCAGGAGGGCAGGCTCAATCAGCCCCAGCATTTT. It codes for CASSQEGRLNQPQHF.

This chain uses TRBV30 with TRBJ1-1; TRBD1 might be the D (6 bases). CDR3 size: 16 residues. The ends were cut back, 3 bases at V and 1 base at J, with 18 bases in the middle. The V gene's germline CDR1 is GTSNPN and CDR2 SVGIG (reference sequence). CDR3 protein: CAWRGGGLQTNTEAFF. The CDR3 nucleotides are TGTGCCTGGAGGGGCGGGGGGCTACAAACGAACACTGAAGCTTTCTTT.

This clone appeared once. This chain uses TRBV5-1 with TRBJ2-1, with 9 bases matching TRBD2. There are 15 residues in the CDR3. Trimming removed 0 bases from V and 4 bases from J; junction bases left unmatched: 2. Germline CDR1 is SGHRS and CDR2 is YFSETQ. The CDR3 DNA reads TGCGCCAGCAGCTTGGGTCTAGCGGGATACAATGAGCAGTTCTTC. Residues: CASSLGLAGYNEQFF. The variable domain in full, with the rest retrieved from reference TRBV5-1 and TRBJ2-1, is KAGVTQTPRYLIKTRGQQVTLSCSPISGHRSVSWYQQTPGQGLQFLFEYFSETQRNKGNFPGRFSGRQFSNSRSEMNVSTLELGDSALYLCASSLGLAGYNEQFFGPGTRLTVL.

This chain joins TRBV19 and TRBJ1-4; 9 bases are a match to TRBD1. The ends lost 4 bases at V and 8 bases at J; junction bases unmatched: 11. CDR3 length: 16 residues. Germline loops: CDR1 LNHDA, CDR2 SQIVND (reference sequence). The CDR3 DNA reads TGTGCCAGTAGTACCGGACAGGGGACTCCTTGGGAAAAACTGTTTTTT. Protein product: CASSTGQGTPWEKLFF.

The rearrangement links TRBV4-3 to TRBJ2-3, with D maybe TRBD1 (6 bases). V lost 3 bases and J lost 0, with 13 bases in between. Per the germline V gene, CDR1 is LGHNA and CDR2 is YSLEER. The length of the CDR3 is 16 residues. CDR3: CASSQDDRPSTDTQYF. As DNA, the CDR3 is TGCGCCAGCAGCCAGGACGACAGGCCTAGCACAGATACGCAGTATTTT.

The V and J genes are TRBV3-1 (or the pseudogene TRBV3-2) and TRBJ1-5; the D gene is possibly TRBD1 (6 bases). This CDR3 contains 14 residues. V dropped 5 bases and J dropped 3 bases, with 11 bases sitting between them. The V gene's germline CDR1 is LGHDT and CDR2 YNNKEL (reference sequence). The CDR3, as DNA: TGTGCCAGCAGCTTGGACAGCCTCAATCAGCCCCAGCATTTT. This encodes CASSLDSLNQPQHF.

The chain employs TRBV12-3 or TRBV12-4 and TRBJ2-1, with D perhaps TRBD1 (5 bases). The V gene lost 5 bases and the J gene lost 8 bases, with 13 bases spanning the gap. This CDR3 has 13 residues. This chain's CDR3 is CASSPNSGHEQFF. Written as DNA, the CDR3 is TGTGCCAGCAGTCCCAACTCAGGGCATGAGCAGTTCTTC.